This T cell receptor (beta chain) was captured in a study of T cells in localized non-small cell lung cancer. Study-level findings and limits: The study found T cell clonality highest in uninvolved adjacent lung, above tumor. Of the top 100 tumor clones, median approximately 60 were in adjacent lung, some 30 among its top 100. Because sequencing included only one region (of the tumor), heterogeneity remains possible.

Germline V gene data show CDR1 as MNHGY and CDR2 as SAAAGT. There are 14 residues in the CDR3. V trimming: 6 bases; J trimming: 6 bases; junction bases outside the gene matches: 11. Here immunoSEQ multiplex PCR was the method, and the copy in TCRdb shows in-frame clones only, minus some. The profile shows over 2,000 clones, 20% to 25% of them singletons. This clone turned up a few times. The antigen is not known. The specimen was lung tumor tissue, collected before any cancer treatment. The clonotype originates from a woman aged 35-70 years with stage I lung adenocarcinoma. The V gene is TRBV6-8, the J gene TRBJ2-7, with TRBD2 identical over 7 bases. Here the CDR3 reads CASSRAGEGSEQYF. The CDR3 DNA follows: TGTGCCAGCAGCCGAGCCGGGGAGGGAAGCGAGCAGTACTTC.